These 30 T cell receptor beta chains share one sample of origin, sequenced in a study of T cells in localized non-small cell lung cancer. Measured with immunoSEQ multiplex PCR; TCRdb has only the in-frame clones, and not every one. Of around 1,500 clones listed, around 25% are singletons. The sequenced sample was lung tumor tissue, obtained before any cancer treatment. The receptors stem from a male donor aged 60 or over with stage III lung adenocarcinoma.

There are a few counts of this clone. The CDR3 loop reads CASSRTGGRGYTF. The CDR3 region has the DNA TGTGCCAGCAGTCGGACCGGGGGACGCGGCTACACCTTC. The chain joins TRBV6-8 to TRBJ1-2, with a possible D match to TRBD1 (5 bases). V shed 5 bases and J shed 8 bases, with 15 bases lying between them. This CDR3 has 13 amino acids. CDR1 is MNHGY and CDR2 is SAAAGT in the germline V gene.

By share, this clone ranks as medium-sized. The chain carries TRBV11-3 and TRBJ1-4; 7 bases fit TRBD1. The CDR3 has 16 amino acids. V dropped 5 bases and J dropped 5; count of bases not matched to a gene: 11. CDR1 SGHNT and CDR2 YENEEA come from the germline V gene. The CDR3 DNA reads TGTGCCAGCAGCCAATTGGTGACAGGGACAAATGAAAAACTGTTTTTT. The encoded protein is CASSQLVTGTNEKLFF. Using reference TRBV11-3 and TRBJ1-4 for the parts outside the CDR3, the full variable domain is EAGVVQSPRYKIIEKKQPVAFWCNPISGHNTLYWYLQNLGQGPELLIRYENEEAVDDSQLPKDRFSAERLKGVDSTLKIQPAELGDSAVYLCASSQLVTGTNEKLFFGSGTQLSVL.

Judged by abundance, this clone is medium-sized. This chain links TRBV9 with TRBJ1-2; maybe TRBD1 (6 bases). The germline V gene encodes CDR1 SGDLS and CDR2 YYNGEE. The CDR3 extends over 17 amino acids. The ends were cut back, 5 bases at V and 3 bases at J, with 23 bases in the middle. The CDR3 DNA is TGTGCCAGCAGAGGTAGTGGAAGTAGGGGGGTCGACTATGGCTACACCTTC. Translated, it gives CASRGSGSRGVDYGYTF.

In its sample, this clone was seen a few times. This chain joins TRBV6-8 and TRBJ1-1; the D is unclear. The length of the CDR3 is 13 residues. CDR1 and CDR2 (germline): MNHGY, SAAAGT. With 5 bases removed from V and 1 base from J, the gap between germline ends came to 8 bases. For the CDR3, the DNA is TGTGCCAGCAGTCGGGAGGAGAACACTGAAGCTTTCTTT. Residues: CASSREENTEAFF.

The V and J genes are TRBV10-3 and TRBJ2-3, with D tentatively TRBD1 or TRBD2 (5 bases each). The length of the CDR3 is 15 residues. The ends were cut back, 2 bases at V and 0 bases at J, with 9 bases in the middle. Germline CDR1 reads ENHRY; CDR2 reads SYGVKD. CDR3 residues: CAISEEGLSTDTQYF. CDR3 bases: TGTGCCATCAGTGAGGAGGGGCTAAGCACAGATACGCAGTATTTT.

This clone was observed a handful of times. The chain has TRBV11-3 and TRBJ2-1, with 10 bases lining up with TRBD1. V shed 6 bases and J 6 bases; nucleotides not matched to a gene: 5. The CDR3 contains 14 residues. CDR1 SGHNT and CDR2 YENEEA come from the germline V gene. The CDR3 sequence is CASSPGTGVNEQFF. The CDR3 DNA reads as TGTGCCAGCAGTCCCGGGACAGGGGTCAATGAGCAGTTCTTC.

V is TRBV11-3 and J is TRBJ1-2, with D tentatively TRBD1 (6 bases). The V end was cut by 2 bases, the J end by 3 bases, with 13 bases between. Per germline, CDR1 SGHNT and CDR2 YENEEA. CDR3 size: 15 residues. DNA of the CDR3: TGTGCCAGCAGCTTATTAGGACAGCCCGACTATGGCTACACCTTC. This sequence encodes CASSLLGQPDYGYTF.

V and J are TRBV19 and TRBJ2-1, with D perhaps TRBD1 or TRBD2 (5 bases each). V lost 0 bases and J lost 2, with 8 bases in between. The CDR3 totals 15 residues. Germline CDR1 is LNHDA and CDR2 is SQIVND (reference sequence). The CDR3 is CASSIEGEAYNEQFF. As DNA, the CDR3 is TGTGCCAGTAGTATAGAGGGGGAAGCCTACAATGAGCAGTTCTTC.

The J gene is TRBJ1-3, the V gene TRBV18; D gene ambiguous. This CDR3 has 15 residues. CDR1 is KGHSH, CDR2 LQKENI, per germline. V shed 3 bases and J shed 3 bases, with 12 bases lying between them. CDR3 nucleotide sequence: TGTGCCAGCTCACCGACGGCTTTTGATGGAAACACCATATATTTT. It translates to CASSPTAFDGNTIYF.

The J gene is TRBJ2-1, the V gene TRBV19; TRBD2 matches at 11 bases. CDR1 LNHDA and CDR2 SQIVND come from the germline V gene (reference sequence). Unmatched junction bases numbered 9, after V lost 10 bases and J lost 4 bases. The CDR3 covers 15 residues. DNA of the CDR3: TGTGCCACCTCGGTGACTAGCGGGGCTTACAATGAGCAGTTCTTC. As protein: CATSVTSGAYNEQFF.

By sample fraction, this clone is large. The chain is built from TRBV25-1 and TRBJ1-4; D gene ambiguous. The CDR3 has 16 residues. Germline-derived CDR1 and CDR2 are MGHDK and SYGVNS. V was cut by 0 bases and J by 8 bases, with 16 bases left in between. The CDR3, as DNA: TGTGCCAGCAGTGAATATACGACTAACCGGCGGGAAAAACTGTTTTTT. Protein product: CASSEYTTNRREKLFF.

This clone is judged medium-sized. The gene calls are TRBV11-3 and TRBJ1-2; D gene ambiguous. With 3 bases removed from V and 0 bases from J, the gap between germline ends came to 8 bases. This CDR3 comprises 14 residues. Germline V gives CDR1 SGHNT, CDR2 YENEEA. CDR3 amino acids: CASSFSQANYGYTF. CDR3 coding DNA: TGTGCCAGCAGCTTTAGTCAGGCTAACTATGGCTACACCTTC.

This clone was picked up a small number of times. The rearrangement links TRBV9 to TRBJ2-7; D may be TRBD1 or TRBD2 (5 bases each). Trimming stripped 5 bases from V and 2 bases from J, with 14 bases between. The CDR3 is made up of 14 amino acids. CDR1 is SGDLS and CDR2 is YYNGEE in the germline V gene. The CDR3 protein is CASSRRDVAYEQYF. The DNA for the CDR3 is TGTGCCAGCAGTCGCCGGGACGTAGCCTACGAGCAGTACTTC.

This clone is deemed medium-sized. V usage is TRBV9 and J usage is TRBJ1-6; D may be TRBD1 (5 bases). The CDR3 length is 15 residues. The germline V gene has CDR1 SGDLS and CDR2 YYNGEE. V lost 4 bases and J lost 10, with 18 bases in between. Here the CDR3 DNA reads TGTGCCAGCAGCCGTAGAGAAGGGGAAGGGTCACCCCTCCACTTT. It is translated as CASSRREGEGSPLHF.

This clone was observed a handful of times. V gene TRBV6-8 combines with J gene TRBJ1-3; D unresolved. The V end was cut by 6 bases, the J end by 2 bases, with 5 bases between. There are 12 residues in the CDR3. Germline loops: CDR1 MNHGY, CDR2 SAAAGT. The DNA for the CDR3 is TGTGCCAGCAGAGATGCTGGAAACACCATATATTTT. Its protein product is CASRDAGNTIYF.

V gene TRBV9 combines with J gene TRBJ2-3, with D maybe TRBD2 (6 bases). Germline V CDR1 and CDR2: SGDLS, YYNGEE. V was shortened by 6 bases and J by 0 bases, with 8 bases between the two germline ends. The CDR3 length is 13 residues. CDR3 bases: TGTGCCAGCAACGGGGGAAGCACAGATACGCAGTATTTT. It codes for CASNGGSTDTQYF. Together with reference TRBV9 and TRBJ2-3, the CDR3 gives the full variable domain: DSGVTQTPKHLITATGQRVTLRCSPRSGDLSVYWYQQSLDQGLQFLIQYYNGEERAKGNILERFSAQQFPDLHSELNLSSLELGDSALYFCASNGGSTDTQYFGPGTRLTVL.

This clone was counted between two and nine times. The chain has TRBV11-3 and TRBJ1-1; 8 bases are shared with TRBD1. Germline assignment: CDR1 SGHNT and CDR2 YENEEA. With V trimmed by 5 bases and J by 6 bases, 14 bases remained unmatched. The CDR3 extends over 16 amino acids. This CDR3 is CASSPGTGTLSSEAFF. CDR3 DNA sequence: TGTGCCAGCAGCCCCGGGACAGGTACCCTGAGTTCTGAAGCTTTCTTT. The full variable domain, in which reference TRBV11-3 and TRBJ1-1 provide the parts outside the CDR3, is EAGVVQSPRYKIIEKKQPVAFWCNPISGHNTLYWYLQNLGQGPELLIRYENEEAVDDSQLPKDRFSAERLKGVDSTLKIQPAELGDSAVYLCASSPGTGTLSSEAFFGQGTRLTVV.

The V call is TRBV18, the J call TRBJ2-2; D is unclear. Trimming shortened V by 6 bases and J by 6 bases, and 8 bases separated the two germline ends. The length of the CDR3 is 12 residues. Germline loops: CDR1 KGHSH, CDR2 LQKENI. CDR3 loop: CASSPWSGELFF. The CDR3 DNA sequence: TGTGCCAGCTCCCCTTGGTCCGGGGAGCTGTTTTTT.

In its sample, this clone was seen a few times. V and J are TRBV6-8 and TRBJ2-7, with 7 positions matching TRBD1. Germline V gene data show CDR1 as MNHGY and CDR2 as SAAAGT. CDR3 length: 15 residues. With 5 bases clipped from V and 2 bases from J, the junction kept 9 bases outside the gene matches. DNA for the CDR3: TGTGCCAGCAGTGTCCTAGGACAGGTGACCTACGAGCAGTACTTC. Amino acid sequence: CASSVLGQVTYEQYF.

This clone was seen only a few times. The chain carries TRBV9 and TRBJ2-7; TRBD2 is a possible D gene (7 bases). From germline, CDR1 is SGDLS and CDR2 YYNGEE. The CDR3 has 15 residues. With 5 bases removed from V and 4 bases from J, the gap between germline ends came to 19 bases. This CDR3 is CASSEGTGGPYEQYF. Here the CDR3 DNA reads TGTGCCAGCAGTGAAGGGACCGGGGGGCCATACGAGCAGTACTTC.

The chain carries TRBV6-8 and TRBJ2-2; TRBD1 aligns across 8 bases. Looked up from germline, CDR1 is MNHGY and CDR2 is SAAAGT. Losses at the gene ends were 10 bases for V and 4 bases for J; bases not matched to a gene: 5. The CDR3 extends over 13 amino acids. The CDR3 loop reads CATRTGITGELFF. The DNA of the CDR3 is TGTGCCACAAGGACAGGGATCACCGGGGAGCTGTTTTTT.

The chain joins TRBV12-5 to TRBJ2-3; 7 positions match TRBD1. The CDR3 consists of 15 residues. V lost 8 bases to trimming and J lost 3 bases; unmatched junction nucleotides: 11. The germline gives CDR1 LGHNT, CDR2 FRNRAP. The CDR3 DNA sequence: TGTGCTAGTTCCCGGGACAGCAGGGCGACAGATACGCAGTATTTT. Encoded protein: CASSRDSRATDTQYF.

This clone appeared a few times. The gene calls are TRBV18 and TRBJ1-2; D not resolved. The V gene's germline CDR1 is KGHSH and CDR2 LQKENI. CDR3 size: 15 residues. V was pared by 2 bases and J by 5 bases, with 15 bases between. This CDR3 is CASSPSAASEYGYTF. The CDR3 DNA reads TGTGCCAGCTCACCATCAGCGGCCAGCGAATATGGCTACACCTTC.

This clone was counted a few times. V and J are TRBV6-8 and TRBJ2-1; D call uncertain. This CDR3 region has 15 residues. Germline V gene sequence: CDR1 MNHGY, CDR2 SAAAGT. Trimming left V 2 bases short and J 0 bases short, with 8 bases between. The chain's CDR3 is CASSYGWVSYNEQFF. The CDR3, as DNA: TGTGCCAGCAGTTACGGGTGGGTCTCCTACAATGAGCAGTTCTTC.

The CDR3 sequence is CASSSTSLSESSYNEQFF. The CDR3 DNA reads TGTGCCAGCAGCTCGACCAGCCTTAGTGAGAGCTCCTACAATGAGCAGTTCTTC. V gene TRBV11-3 combines with J gene TRBJ2-1; unclear D gene. Trimming pared 4 bases from V and 0 bases from J, leaving 19 bases between. This CDR3 contains 18 residues. Looked up from germline, CDR1 is SGHNT and CDR2 is YENEEA.

This chain uses TRBV15 with TRBJ1-1; 9 bases map to TRBD1. V was clipped by 5 bases and J by 5 bases; unmatched bases: 9. The CDR3 spans 15 residues. Germline loops: CDR1 LNHNV, CDR2 YYDKDF (reference sequence). The DNA of the CDR3 is TGTGCCACCAGCCCCCGCCGGGACAGGGATACTGAAGCTTTCTTT. Translation: CATSPRRDRDTEAFF.

This clone has only a few counts. The gene calls are TRBV6-8 and TRBJ2-5, with TRBD2 matching 10 bases. This CDR3 has 15 amino acids. In germline, CDR1 is MNHGY, CDR2 SAAAGT. Unmatched junction bases numbered 6, after V lost 5 bases and J lost 3 bases. In DNA, the CDR3 is TGTGCCAGCAGTAGATCTAGCGGGGGTAAAGAGACCCAGTACTTC. Residues: CASSRSSGGKETQYF.

By its share, this clone is medium-sized. J is TRBJ1-1 and V is TRBV11-3; 8 bases fit TRBD1. Losses at the gene ends were 5 bases for V and 7 bases for J; bases not matched to a gene: 9. The CDR3 is 14 amino acids. Germline V gene lookup returns CDR1 SGHNT and CDR2 YENEEA. The CDR3 sequence: CASSLRTGIGEAFF. CDR3 in DNA: TGTGCCAGCAGCCTTCGGACAGGGATCGGTGAAGCTTTCTTT.

The table lists this clone with a few counts. The chain recombines TRBV6-8 with TRBJ2-2; D is uncertain. CDR3 size: 14 residues. With 3 bases removed from V and 5 bases from J, the gap between germline ends came to 10 bases. Germline V gene sequence: CDR1 MNHGY, CDR2 SAAAGT. CDR3: CASSYLLGTGELFF. The CDR3 nucleotides are TGTGCCAGCAGTTATCTCCTTGGAACCGGGGAGCTGTTTTTT.

There are a few counts of this clone. V and J are TRBV6-8 and TRBJ2-2; a possible D gene is TRBD1 (6 bases). CDR3 length: 13 residues. Germline-derived CDR1 and CDR2 are MNHGY and SAAAGT. V lost 6 bases and J lost 5, with 10 bases in between. CDR3 in amino acids: CASSPQGTGELFF. CDR3 DNA: TGTGCCAGCAGCCCCCAGGGGACCGGGGAGCTGTTTTTT.